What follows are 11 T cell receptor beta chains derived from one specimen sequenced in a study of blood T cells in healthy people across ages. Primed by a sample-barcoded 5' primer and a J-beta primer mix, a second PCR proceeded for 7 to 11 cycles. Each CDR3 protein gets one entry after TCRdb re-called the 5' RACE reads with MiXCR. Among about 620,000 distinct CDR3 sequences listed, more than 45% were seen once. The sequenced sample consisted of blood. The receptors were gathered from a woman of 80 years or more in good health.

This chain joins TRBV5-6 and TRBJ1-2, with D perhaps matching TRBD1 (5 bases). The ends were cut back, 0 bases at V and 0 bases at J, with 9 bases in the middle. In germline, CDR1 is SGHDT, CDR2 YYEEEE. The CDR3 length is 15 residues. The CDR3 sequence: CASSLVRGANYGYTF. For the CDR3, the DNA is TGTGCCAGCAGCTTGGTCCGGGGGGCTAACTATGGCTACACCTTC.

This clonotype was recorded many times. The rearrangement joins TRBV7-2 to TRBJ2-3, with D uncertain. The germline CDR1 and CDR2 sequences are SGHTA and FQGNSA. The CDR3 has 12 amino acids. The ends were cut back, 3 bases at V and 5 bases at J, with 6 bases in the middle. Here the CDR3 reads CASSFSRDTQYF. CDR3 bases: TGTGCCAGCAGCTTTTCGCGAGATACGCAGTATTTT.

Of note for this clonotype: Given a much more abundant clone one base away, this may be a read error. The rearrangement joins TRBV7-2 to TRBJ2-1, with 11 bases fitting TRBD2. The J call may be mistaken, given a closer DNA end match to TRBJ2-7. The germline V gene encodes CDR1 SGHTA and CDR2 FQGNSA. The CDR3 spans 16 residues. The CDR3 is CASSPTGTSGYNEQYF. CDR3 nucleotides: TGTGCCAGCAGCCCGACGGGGACTAGCGGTTACAATGAGCAGTACTTC.

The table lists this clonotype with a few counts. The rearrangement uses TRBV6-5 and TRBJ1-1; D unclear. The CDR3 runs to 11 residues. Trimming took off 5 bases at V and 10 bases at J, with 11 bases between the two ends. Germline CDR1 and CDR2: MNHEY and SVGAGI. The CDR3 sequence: CASSDHTAAFF. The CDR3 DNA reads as TGTGCCAGCAGTGACCATACGGCAGCTTTCTTT.

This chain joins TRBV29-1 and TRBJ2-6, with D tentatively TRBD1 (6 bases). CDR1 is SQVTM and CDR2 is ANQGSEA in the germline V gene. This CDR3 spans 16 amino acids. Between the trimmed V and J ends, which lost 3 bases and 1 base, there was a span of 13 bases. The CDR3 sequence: CSVEAPQGSGANVLTF. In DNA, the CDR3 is TGCAGCGTTGAGGCCCCCCAGGGGTCTGGGGCCAACGTCCTGACTTTC.

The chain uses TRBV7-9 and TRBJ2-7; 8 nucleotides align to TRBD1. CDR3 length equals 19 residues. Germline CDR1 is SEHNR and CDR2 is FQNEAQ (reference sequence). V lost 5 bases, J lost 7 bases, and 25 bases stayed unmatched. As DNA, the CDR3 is TGTGCCAGCAGCCGCGAACAGGGGGATTATTCCCACTCCTACAATGAGCAGTACTTC. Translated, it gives CASSREQGDYSHSYNEQYF.

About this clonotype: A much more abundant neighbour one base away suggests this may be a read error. In nucleotides, the CDR3 is TGCGCCGGCAGCCGGTGGACAGGGAGCTCCTACAATGAGCAGTTCTTC. As protein: CAGSRWTGSSYNEQFF. The chain links TRBV4-1 to TRBJ2-1, with TRBD1 matching 8 bases. The germline CDR1 and CDR2 sequences are MGHRA and YSYEKL. The CDR3 contains 16 residues.

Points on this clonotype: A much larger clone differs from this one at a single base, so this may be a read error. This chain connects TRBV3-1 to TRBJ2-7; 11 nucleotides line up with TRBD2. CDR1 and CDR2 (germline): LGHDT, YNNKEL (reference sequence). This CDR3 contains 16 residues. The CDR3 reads CAGSPMLAGGSYEQYF. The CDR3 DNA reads TGTGCCGGCAGCCCTATGTTAGCGGGAGGGAGCTACGAGCAGTACTTC.

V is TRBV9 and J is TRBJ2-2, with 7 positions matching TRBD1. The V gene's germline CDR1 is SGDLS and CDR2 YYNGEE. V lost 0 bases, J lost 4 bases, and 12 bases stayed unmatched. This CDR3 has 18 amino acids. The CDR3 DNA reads TGTGCCAGCAGCGTAGGACAGGGAGCGATGCGCAGCACCGGGGAGCTGTTTTTT. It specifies CASSVGQGAMRSTGELFF.

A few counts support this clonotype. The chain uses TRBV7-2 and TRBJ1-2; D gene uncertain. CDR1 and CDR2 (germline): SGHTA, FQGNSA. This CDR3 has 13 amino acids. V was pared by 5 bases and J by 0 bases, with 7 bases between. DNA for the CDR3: TGTGCCAGCAGCGTGGGATCTAACTATGGCTACACCTTC. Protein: CASSVGSNYGYTF.

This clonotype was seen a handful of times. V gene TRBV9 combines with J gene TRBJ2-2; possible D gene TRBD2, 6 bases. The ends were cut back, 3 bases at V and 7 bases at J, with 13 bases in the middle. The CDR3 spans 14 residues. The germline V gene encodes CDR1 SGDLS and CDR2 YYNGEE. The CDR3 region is CASSARLVLGELFF. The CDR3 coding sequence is TGTGCCAGCAGCGCCAGACTAGTCCTCGGGGAGCTGTTTTTT.